This T cell receptor (beta chain) was profiled in a study of T cells in Graves' hyperthyroidism and ophthalmopathy. Study as a whole: Peripheral blood samples were taken at initial diagnosis, prior to any treatment.

General study findings and limits: Most clonotypes that expanded in the thyroid above 0.001 also showed up in blood. Stable hyperthyroidism was separated from ophthalmopathy by a model based on 13 V-J features.

Deletions cut 6 bases from V and 5 bases from J, with 19 bases between. The CDR3 extends over 15 amino acids. Germline V gives CDR1 ENHRY, CDR2 SYGVKD. TCR beta CDR3 regions were amplified from RNA. HTBI primers were used for first-round RT-PCR of the TCR CDR3. TCRdb analysed the multiplex PCR reads with MiXCR anew, one entry per CDR3 protein. The top ten clones hold 8.9% of a sample with 750,000 to 950,000 distinct CDR3 sequences, 38% of them seen once. In this sample, this clonotype turned up a few times. Its cognate antigen is unknown. The TCR originated in a man younger than 35 with Graves' hyperthyroidism. The rearrangement joins TRBV10-3 to TRBJ1-1; D might be TRBD1 (6 bases). The source material was blood. DNA for the CDR3: TGTGCCATCAGCAGCAGGGGCGGGGGAGAAACTGAAGCTTTCTTT. Protein: CAISSRGGGETEAFF.